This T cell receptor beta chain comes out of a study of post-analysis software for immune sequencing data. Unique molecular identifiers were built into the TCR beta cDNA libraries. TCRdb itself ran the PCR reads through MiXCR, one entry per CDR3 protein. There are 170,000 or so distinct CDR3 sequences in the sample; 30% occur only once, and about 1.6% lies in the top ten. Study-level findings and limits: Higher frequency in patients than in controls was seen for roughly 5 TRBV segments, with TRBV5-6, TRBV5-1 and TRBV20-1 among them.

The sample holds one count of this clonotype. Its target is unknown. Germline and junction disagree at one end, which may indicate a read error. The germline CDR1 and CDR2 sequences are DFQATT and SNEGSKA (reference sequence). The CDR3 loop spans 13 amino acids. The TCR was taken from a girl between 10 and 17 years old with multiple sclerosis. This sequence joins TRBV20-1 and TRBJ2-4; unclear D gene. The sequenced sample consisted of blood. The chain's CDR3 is CSASGLAKTIQYF. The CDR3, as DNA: TGCAGTGCTAGCGGCTTAGCCAAAACCATTCAGTACTTC.